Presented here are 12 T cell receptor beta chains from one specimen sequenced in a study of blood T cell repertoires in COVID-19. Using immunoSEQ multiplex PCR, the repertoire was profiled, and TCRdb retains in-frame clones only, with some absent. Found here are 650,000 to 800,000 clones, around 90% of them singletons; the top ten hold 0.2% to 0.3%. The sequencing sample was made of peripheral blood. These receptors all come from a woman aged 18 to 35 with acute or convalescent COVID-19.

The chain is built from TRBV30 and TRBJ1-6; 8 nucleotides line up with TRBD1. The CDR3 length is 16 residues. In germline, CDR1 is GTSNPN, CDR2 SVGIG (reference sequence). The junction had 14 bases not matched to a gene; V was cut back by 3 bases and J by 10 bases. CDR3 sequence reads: CAWSPLDRAVYSPLHF. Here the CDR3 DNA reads TGTGCCTGGAGCCCACTGGACAGGGCGGTCTACTCACCCCTCCACTTT.

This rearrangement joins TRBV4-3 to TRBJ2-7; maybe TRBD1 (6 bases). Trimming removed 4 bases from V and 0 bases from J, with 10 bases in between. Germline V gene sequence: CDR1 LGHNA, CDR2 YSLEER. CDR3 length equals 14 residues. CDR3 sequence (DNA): TGCGCCAGCAGCCCCACACAGGGCTCCTACGAGCAGTACTTC. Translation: CASSPTQGSYEQYF.

CDR3 nucleotides: TGTGCCAGCAGCTTAATCCCGACAGATACGCAGTATTTT. Its protein product is CASSLIPTDTQYF. The rearrangement links TRBV7-6 to TRBJ2-3, with no clear D. This CDR3 is built from 13 residues. Germline lookup yields CDR1 SGHVS and CDR2 FNYEAQ. V was pared by 2 bases and J by 3 bases, with 6 bases between.

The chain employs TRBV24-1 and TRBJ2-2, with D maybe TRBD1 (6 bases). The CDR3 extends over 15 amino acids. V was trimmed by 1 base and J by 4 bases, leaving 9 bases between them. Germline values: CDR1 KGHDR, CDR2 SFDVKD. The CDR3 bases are TGTGCCACCAGTGATTTACAGGGCGTCACCGGGGAGCTGTTTTTT. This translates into CATSDLQGVTGELFF.

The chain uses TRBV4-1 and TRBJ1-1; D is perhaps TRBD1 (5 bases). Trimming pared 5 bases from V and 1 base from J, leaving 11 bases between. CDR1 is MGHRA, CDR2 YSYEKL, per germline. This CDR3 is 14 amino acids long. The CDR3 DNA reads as TGCGCCAGCAGCGAAAGAAGGGGGAACACTGAAGCTTTCTTT. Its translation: CASSERRGNTEAFF.

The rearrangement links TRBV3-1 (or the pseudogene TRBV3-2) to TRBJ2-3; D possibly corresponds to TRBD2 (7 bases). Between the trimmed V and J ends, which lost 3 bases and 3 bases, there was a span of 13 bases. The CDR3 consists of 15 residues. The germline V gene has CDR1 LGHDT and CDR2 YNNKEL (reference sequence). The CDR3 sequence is CASSQRGRQTDTQYF. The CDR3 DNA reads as TGTGCCAGCAGCCAGCGGGGGCGTCAGACAGATACGCAGTATTTT.

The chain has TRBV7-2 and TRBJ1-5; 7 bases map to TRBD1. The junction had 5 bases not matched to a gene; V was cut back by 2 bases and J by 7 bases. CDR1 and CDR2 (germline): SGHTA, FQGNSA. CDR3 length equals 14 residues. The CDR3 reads CASSLPGGGQPQHF. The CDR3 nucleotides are TGTGCCAGCAGCTTACCAGGGGGTGGACAGCCCCAGCATTTT. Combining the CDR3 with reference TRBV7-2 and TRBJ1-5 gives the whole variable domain GAGVSQSPSNKVTEKGKDVELRCDPISGHTALYWYRQSLGQGLEFLIYFQGNSAPDKSGLPSDRFSAERTGGSVSTLTIQRTQQEDSAVYLCASSLPGGGQPQHFGDGTRLSIL.

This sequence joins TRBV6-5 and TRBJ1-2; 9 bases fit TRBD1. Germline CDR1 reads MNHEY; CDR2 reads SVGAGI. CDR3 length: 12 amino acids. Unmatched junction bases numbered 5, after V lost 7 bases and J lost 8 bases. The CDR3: CASMRDREGYTF. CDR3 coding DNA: TGTGCCAGCATGAGGGACAGGGAAGGCTACACCTTC.

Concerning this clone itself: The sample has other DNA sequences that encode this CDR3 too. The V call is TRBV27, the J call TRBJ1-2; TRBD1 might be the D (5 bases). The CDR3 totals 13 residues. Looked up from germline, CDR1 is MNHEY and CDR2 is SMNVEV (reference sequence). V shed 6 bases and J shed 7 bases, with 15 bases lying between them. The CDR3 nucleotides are TGTGCCAGCAGCCTACGGGGACTCGGTGGCTACACCTTC. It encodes CASSLRGLGGYTF.

CDR3 protein: CASSYRTSGATGELFF. The CDR3 DNA is TGTGCCAGCAGTTACAGGACTAGCGGGGCCACCGGGGAGCTGTTTTTT. This chain connects TRBV6-6 to TRBJ2-2, with TRBD2 identical over 12 bases. Trimming at V came to 2 bases and at J to 4 bases, leaving 2 bases not matched to a gene. The CDR3 runs to 16 residues. In germline, CDR1 is MNHNY, CDR2 SVGAGI (reference sequence).

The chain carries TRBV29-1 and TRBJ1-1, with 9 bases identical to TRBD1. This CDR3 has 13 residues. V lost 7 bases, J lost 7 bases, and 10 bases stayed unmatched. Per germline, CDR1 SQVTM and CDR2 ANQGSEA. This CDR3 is CSAARDRAFEAFF. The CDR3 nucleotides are TGCAGCGCCGCGAGGGACAGGGCCTTTGAAGCTTTCTTT.

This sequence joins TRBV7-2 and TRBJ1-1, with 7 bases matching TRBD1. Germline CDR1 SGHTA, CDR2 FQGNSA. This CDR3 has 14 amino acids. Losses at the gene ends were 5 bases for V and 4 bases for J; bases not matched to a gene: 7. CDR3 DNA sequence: TGTGCCAGCAGCGAAACAGGGGATGTCACTGAAGCTTTCTTT. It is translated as CASSETGDVTEAFF.